This T cell receptor beta chain was sequenced during a study of regulatory T cells in long-lasting Graves disease. Overall study findings and caveats: Patients with persistent Graves' had lower TCR diversity than newly diagnosed patients.

Remarks on this clonotype: Its antigen is not identified. At one end the junction does not follow the germline gene, possibly because of a read error.

Arm-PCR of CDR3 regions and iRepertoire HTBI primers were used to build TCR beta libraries. Using its own MiXCR run on the multiplex PCR reads, TCRdb lists one record per CDR3 protein. The sample contains roughly 530,000 distinct CDR3 sequences, about 16% of which appear only once. Time point indicated: newly diagnosed GD, antithyroid drugs for less than 3 months. Scientists built the TCR library using RNA that was extracted from PBMCs. Graves' disease diagnosis relied on American Thyroid Association guidelines. These same data were also listed under a study on T cells in Graves' hyperthyroidism and ophthalmopathy. That study reports: During a first-round RT-PCR of the TCR CDR3, the HTBI primer set was used.

Sequenced material: peripheral blood mononuclear cells (PBMCs), taken at new diagnosis, from a patient treated with antithyroid drugs. This TCR derives from a woman aged 40 to 65 with Graves disease.

The CDR3 spells CASSDLGTTIHEQYF. CDR3 sequence (DNA): TGCGCCAGCAGTGACTTGGGAACAACCATCCACGAGCAGTACTTC. V is TRBV6-4 and J is TRBJ2-7; no reliable D call. This CDR3 contains 15 residues. Germline CDR1 MRHNA, CDR2 SNTAGT.